This T cell receptor (beta chain) was identified during a study of CD8+ T cells in alopecia areata. Study background: Scoring of severity for treated patients was based on percentage of affected scalp area.

cDNA prepared by RNA extraction and subsequent reverse transcription served as the template for sequencing. Data came from immunoSEQ multiplex PCR; TCRdb stores just in-frame clones and leaves some out. Here the sample spans fewer than 250,000 clones, 45% to 65% being singletons. Concerning this clone: Its antigen is undetermined.

Study-level points and caveats: Scalp sequencing captures resident alphabeta T cells of normal skin too. Clonality in the scalp and expanded CD8+ clones ranked among the top 100 were significantly decreased by tofacitinib.

As for treatment: oral pan-JAK inhibitor, 5-10 mg twice daily. V lost 2 bases, J lost 9 bases, and 14 bases lay in between. Germline lookup yields CDR1 GTSNPN and CDR2 SVGIG (reference sequence). The CDR3 has 13 residues. Source: CD4+ T cells sorted from blood, taken at week 4, from a patient treated with tofacitinib. The chain combines TRBV30 with TRBJ2-1, with D perhaps given as TRBD1 or TRBD2 (5 bases each). This TCR derives from a human donor with alopecia areata. As DNA, the CDR3 is TGTGCCTGGAGTCAGCAGGGAGCAAGTGAGCAGTTCTTC. Translation gives CAWSQQGASEQFF.